This entry lists 9 T cell receptor beta chains sequenced from one sample in a study of T cells after posttransplantation cyclophosphamide. Assay used: immunoSEQ multiplex PCR; TCRdb lists only in-frame clones, some missing. The repertoire includes tens of thousands of clones, 78% of them detected once, and about 7.6% sits in the top ten. Cyclophosphamide on days +3 and +4 followed busulfan-fludarabine conditioning and a marrow graft. Sequencing was performed on CD4+ T cells sorted from blood, taken about 1,900 days after a stem cell transplant with posttransplant cyclophosphamide. Every receptor here comes from a female patient between 35 and 55 years old who received an allogeneic stem cell transplant from a related donor, was CMV-positive, and had no GVHD. Some T cells may be transferred from the graft donor.

V usage is TRBV27 and J usage is TRBJ2-2, with a tentative D call TRBD2 (7 bases). Germline CDR1 MNHEY, CDR2 SMNVEV (reference sequence). The CDR3 covers 16 residues. The V end was cut by 1 base, the J end by 5 bases, with 14 bases between. CDR3 protein: CASSLFPGGWTGELFF. In DNA form, the CDR3 reads TGTGCCAGCAGTTTATTCCCGGGGGGCTGGACCGGGGAGCTGTTTTTT.

The V gene is TRBV29-1, the J gene TRBJ1-1; 7 positions agree with TRBD1. V was pared by 7 bases and J by 2 bases, with 1 base of the junction left unmatched. Per germline, CDR1 SQVTM and CDR2 ANQGSEA. The CDR3 totals 11 residues. Here the CDR3 reads CSGGGNTEAFF. In DNA form, the CDR3 reads TGCAGCGGAGGGGGCAACACTGAAGCTTTCTTT.

The gene calls are TRBV19 and TRBJ2-5; D is perhaps TRBD2 (6 bases). The length of the CDR3 is 14 residues. Trimming stripped 4 bases from V and 5 bases from J, with 14 bases between. Germline lookup yields CDR1 LNHDA and CDR2 SQIVND (reference sequence). CDR3 nucleotides: TGTGCCAGTAGTAGGGTGGGGGGTTCGGAGACCCAGTACTTC. Translated, it gives CASSRVGGSETQYF.

The chain joins TRBV28 to TRBJ2-1; D perhaps matches TRBD2 (6 bases). The CDR3 spans 14 residues. Trimming stripped 4 bases from V and 7 bases from J, with 14 bases between. Looked up from germline, CDR1 is MDHEN and CDR2 is SYDVKM. CDR3 loop: CASSSSVSLNEQFF. CDR3 nucleotide sequence: TGTGCCAGCAGTTCTAGCGTTTCCTTAAATGAGCAGTTCTTC.

This chain joins TRBV30 and TRBJ1-3; D not certain. CDR3 length equals 15 residues. Germline loops: CDR1 GTSNPN, CDR2 SVGIG (reference sequence). Trimming left V 6 bases short and J 0 bases short, with 15 bases between. Here the CDR3 reads CACQRTRHSGNTIYF. The CDR3 DNA is TGTGCCTGCCAACGTACCCGACACTCTGGAAACACCATATATTTT.

The chain combines TRBV11-3 with TRBJ1-4; 10 positions match TRBD1. The germline V gene has CDR1 SGHNT and CDR2 YENEEA. Trimming took 4 bases from V and 14 from J; bases not matched to a gene: 10. The CDR3 loop spans 14 amino acids. The CDR3 bases are TGTGCCAGCAGCTCGGGACAGGGGAAAGGTGGGCTGTTTTTT. It specifies CASSSGQGKGGLFF.

The chain has TRBV4-2 and TRBJ1-5; D remains unclear. Per the germline V gene, CDR1 is LGHNA and CDR2 is YNFKEQ. CDR3 length: 10 residues. Trimming removed 4 bases at V and 9 bases at J, with 4 bases between. In nucleotides, the CDR3 is TGTGCCAGCAGCCCAGGGCCCCAGCATTTT. The encoded protein is CASSPGPQHF.

This clone was detected only once. The chain combines TRBV6-5 with TRBJ2-5; possibly TRBD2 for D (7 bases). CDR3 length equals 15 residues. Per germline, CDR1 MNHEY and CDR2 SVGAGI. V lost 5 bases, J lost 5 bases, and 18 bases lay in between. CDR3 coding DNA: TGTGCCAGCAGTAATCCCAGGGGAGGGGTGGAGACCCAGTACTTC. It is translated as CASSNPRGGVETQYF.

The chain joins TRBV5-5 to TRBJ2-6; 9 nucleotides align to TRBD1. Germline V gene data show CDR1 as SGHKS and CDR2 as YYEKEE (reference sequence). The CDR3 covers 17 residues. Trimming at V came to 4 bases and at J to 0 bases, leaving 5 bases not matched to a gene. CDR3 protein: CASSLLTGGSGANVLTF. The CDR3 DNA follows: TGTGCCAGCAGCCTGCTGACAGGGGGCTCTGGGGCCAACGTCCTGACTTTC.